The 9 T cell receptor beta chains below all came from one sample that was sequenced in a study of cytomegalovirus exposure and HLA in healthy donors. The primer mix had 60 Vbeta and 13 Jbeta primers. Method: immunoSEQ multiplex PCR; TCRdb's copy keeps in-frame clones and lacks some. The table records around 70,000 clones, nearly 80% of them present only once. The sequenced sample consisted of PBMCs. The receptors here all came from a woman aged 40-49 years in good health and CMV-seropositive.

CDR3 nucleotide sequence: TGTGCCAGCAGCTTCCAGGGGGCCTCCTACGAGCAGTACTTC. It codes for CASSFQGASYEQYF. J is TRBJ2-7 and V is TRBV7-2; 8 nucleotides align to TRBD1. This CDR3 is 14 amino acids long. CDR1 and CDR2 from the germline V gene are SGHTA and FQGNSA. V shed 3 bases and J 0 bases; nucleotides not matched to a gene: 1.

The chain employs TRBV10-3 and TRBJ1-1, with D tentatively TRBD1 (6 bases). The CDR3 extends over 13 amino acids. V was trimmed by 6 bases and J by 1 base, leaving 9 bases between them. The germline V gene has CDR1 ENHRY and CDR2 SYGVKD. The CDR3: CAIRPGQNTEAFF. CDR3 sequence (DNA): TGTGCCATCAGGCCGGGACAGAACACTGAAGCTTTCTTT.

The genes are TRBV27 and TRBJ2-6, with TRBD1 matching 9 bases. The V and J ends lost 4 bases and 2 bases, in that order; junction bases with no gene match: 9. In germline, CDR1 is MNHEY, CDR2 SMNVEV (reference sequence). There are 18 residues in the CDR3. CDR3 amino acids: CASSSLGQGRPGANVLTF. The CDR3 DNA follows: TGTGCCAGCAGTTCTCTGGGACAGGGACGGCCTGGGGCCAACGTCCTGACTTTC.

This chain uses TRBV28 with TRBJ2-2; D call uncertain. V was pared by 5 bases and J by 2 bases, with 12 bases between. The germline CDR1 and CDR2 sequences are MDHEN and SYDVKM. The CDR3 loop spans 15 amino acids. The CDR3 sequence: CASSRVISNTGELFF. The CDR3 DNA reads TGTGCCAGCAGTCGAGTTATCTCCAACACCGGGGAGCTGTTTTTT.

The rearrangement links TRBV5-5 to TRBJ2-6; 9 bases are a match to TRBD1. There are 16 residues in the CDR3. With V trimmed by 2 bases and J by 2 bases, 2 bases remained unmatched. Germline loops: CDR1 SGHKS, CDR2 YYEKEE (reference sequence). The CDR3 DNA is TGTGCCAGCAGCTTCACAGGGGGCCCTGGGGCCAACGTCCTGACTTTC. Amino acids: CASSFTGGPGANVLTF.

The genes are TRBV15 and TRBJ1-2; possibly TRBD1 for D (6 bases). With 8 bases removed from V and 3 bases from J, the gap between germline ends came to 25 bases. This CDR3 region has 17 residues. Germline-derived CDR1 and CDR2 are LNHNV and YYDKDF (reference sequence). The CDR3 loop reads CATGRRTGRFRYYGYTF. In DNA form, the CDR3 reads TGTGCCACCGGTAGACGAACAGGGCGATTTCGGTACTATGGCTACACCTTC.

The J gene is TRBJ2-2, the V gene TRBV5-8; D not certain. Germline lookup yields CDR1 SGHTS and CDR2 YDEGEE. V lost 0 bases, J lost 4 bases, and 10 bases lay in between. The CDR3 has 15 amino acids. The DNA of the CDR3 is TGTGCCAGCAGCTTGGGAACAGTTCTCACCGGGGAGCTGTTTTTT. It encodes CASSLGTVLTGELFF.

The chain has TRBV5-5 and TRBJ1-4; D gene unclear. The CDR3 has 16 residues. Trimming shortened V by 2 bases and J by 4 bases, and 15 bases separated the two germline ends. CDR1 and CDR2 from the germline V gene are SGHKS and YYEKEE (reference sequence). This CDR3 is CASSFGSQRNNEKLFF. CDR3 sequence (DNA): TGTGCCAGCAGCTTTGGGAGCCAACGAAATAATGAAAAACTGTTTTTT.

The rearrangement uses TRBV5-1 and TRBJ2-3; 12 bases match TRBD2. The CDR3 spans 15 residues. V lost 1 base and J lost 4; bases outside the gene matches: 1. Germline V lookup: CDR1 SGHRS, CDR2 YFSETQ. The DNA of the CDR3 is TGCGCCAGCAGCTTGACTAGCGGGGGGCCAGATACGCAGTATTTT. The encoded protein is CASSLTSGGPDTQYF.